This TCR beta chain stems from a study of blood T cell repertoires in COVID-19. Study overall: PBMCs, B-cell-depleted T cells, or T cells were the source of the cDNA or gDNA that made up the material.

This clone was seen just once. Trimming stripped 0 bases from V and 5 bases from J, with 16 bases between. The germline V gene encodes CDR1 LGHNA and CDR2 YNFKEQ. This CDR3 comprises 16 residues. Sequenced by immunoSEQ multiplex PCR; TCRdb stores in-frame clones only, minus some. The sample has tens of thousands of clones, just over 85% seen once. V is TRBV4-2 and J is TRBJ2-5, with D tentatively TRBD2 (6 bases). The TCR sequence derives from a man over 45 with acute or convalescent COVID-19. Sequencing was performed on peripheral blood. The CDR3 loop reads CASSQDPGGMGETQYF. DNA for the CDR3: TGTGCCAGCAGCCAAGACCCCGGGGGTATGGGGGAGACCCAGTACTTC.